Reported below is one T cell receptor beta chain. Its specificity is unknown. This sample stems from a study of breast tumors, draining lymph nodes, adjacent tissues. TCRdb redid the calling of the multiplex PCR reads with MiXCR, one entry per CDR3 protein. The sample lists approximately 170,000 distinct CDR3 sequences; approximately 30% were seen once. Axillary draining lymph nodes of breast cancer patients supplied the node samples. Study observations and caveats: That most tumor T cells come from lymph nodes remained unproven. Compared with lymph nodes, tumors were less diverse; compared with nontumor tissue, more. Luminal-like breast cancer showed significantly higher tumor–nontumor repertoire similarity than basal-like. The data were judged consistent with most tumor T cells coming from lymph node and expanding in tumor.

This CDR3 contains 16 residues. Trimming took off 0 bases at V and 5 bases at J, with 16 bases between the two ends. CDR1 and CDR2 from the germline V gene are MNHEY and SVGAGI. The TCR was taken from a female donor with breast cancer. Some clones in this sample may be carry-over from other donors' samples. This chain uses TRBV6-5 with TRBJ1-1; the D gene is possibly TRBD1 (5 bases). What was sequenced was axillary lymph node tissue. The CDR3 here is CASSYSFQRGTTEAFF. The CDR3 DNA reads TGTGCCAGCAGTTACTCGTTCCAGAGGGGTACGACTGAAGCTTTCTTT.